This TCR beta chain was captured by sequencing in a study of blood T cell repertoires in COVID-19. Study-level background: Sample material is recorded as cDNA or gDNA derived from T cells, B-cell-depleted T cells, or PBMCs.

This CDR3 comprises 16 residues. V lost 5 bases to trimming and J lost 5 bases; unmatched junction nucleotides: 10. Germline V CDR1 and CDR2: SGHVS, FNYEAQ. Enrolled through a virtual design, the participants were between about 18 and 100 years of age and came from 24 US areas. Participant-given clinical history determined each cohort assignment. The assay was immunoSEQ multiplex PCR, and TCRdb's table has in-frame clones only and misses some. The repertoire has about 210,000 clones, 87% of them found once; the top ten carry about a tenth. This chain joins TRBV7-6 and TRBJ2-7; 12 nucleotides agree with TRBD1. This TCR derives from a young man with acute COVID-19. The sample was PBMCs or T cells enriched from blood (not recorded which). This CDR3 reads CASSLFPGQGANEQYF. The CDR3 DNA is TGTGCCAGCAGCCTCTTCCCGGGACAGGGGGCCAACGAGCAGTACTTC.